What follows is one T cell receptor beta chain and its context. What it binds is not known. The CDR3 extends over 14 amino acids. Germline V gene data show CDR1 as GTSNPN and CDR2 as SVGIG (reference sequence). The V segment lost 3 bases and the J segment 7 bases; nucleotides outside the gene matches: 10. These data are taken from a study of shared clonotypes between healthy human individuals. Libraries were prepared by immunoSEQ multiplex PCR; TCRdb keeps only in-frame clonotypes and omits some of them. The sample has some 2,500,000 clones; 93% are singletons. Study-wide findings and caveats: What naive subsets generally showed was a larger estimated richness than memory subsets showed. Non-shared clonotypes had lower generation probabilities than clonotypes shared by all four sorted-subset donors.

Only Caucasian adults living in Nashville, Tennessee served as donors. The sample comprised naive CD4+ T cells from PBMCs. Subset noted: CD45RA+ positively selected. This chain uses TRBV30 with TRBJ2-7; 9 positions match TRBD1. This TCR was recovered from a young man in good health. Some clones in this sample may be carry-over from other donors' samples. CDR3 sequence reads: CAWRADRGIGEQYF. The CDR3 nucleotides read TGTGCCTGGAGGGCCGACAGGGGGATCGGTGAGCAGTACTTC.